This T cell receptor (beta chain) was obtained from a study of blood T cell repertoires in COVID-19. Across the whole study: Acute and convalescent COVID-19 samples came from the United States, Italy and Spain. T cells, B-cell-depleted T cells, or PBMCs provided the cDNA or gDNA that served as material.

CDR3 length equals 13 residues. The germline V gene encodes CDR1 ENHRY and CDR2 SYGVKD. Trimming took 3 bases from V and 5 from J; bases not matched to a gene: 3. Authors' methods: Amplification from reference gene primers served as the basis for estimated nucleated cell counts. TCRdb keeps only in-frame clones here, not all; method: immunoSEQ multiplex PCR. V, J and clone size were drawn from that table, and D and trimming were deduced from the DNA. The sample lists over 150,000 clones, roughly 80% occurring once. Material: peripheral blood. The receptor was isolated from a woman between 50 and 59 years old with acute or convalescent COVID-19. This chain joins TRBV10-3 and TRBJ1-1; TRBD1 matches at 7 bases. The CDR3, as DNA: TGTGCCATCAGTGACCGGGACAGAACTGAAGCTTTCTTT. Amino acid sequence: CAISDRDRTEAFF.